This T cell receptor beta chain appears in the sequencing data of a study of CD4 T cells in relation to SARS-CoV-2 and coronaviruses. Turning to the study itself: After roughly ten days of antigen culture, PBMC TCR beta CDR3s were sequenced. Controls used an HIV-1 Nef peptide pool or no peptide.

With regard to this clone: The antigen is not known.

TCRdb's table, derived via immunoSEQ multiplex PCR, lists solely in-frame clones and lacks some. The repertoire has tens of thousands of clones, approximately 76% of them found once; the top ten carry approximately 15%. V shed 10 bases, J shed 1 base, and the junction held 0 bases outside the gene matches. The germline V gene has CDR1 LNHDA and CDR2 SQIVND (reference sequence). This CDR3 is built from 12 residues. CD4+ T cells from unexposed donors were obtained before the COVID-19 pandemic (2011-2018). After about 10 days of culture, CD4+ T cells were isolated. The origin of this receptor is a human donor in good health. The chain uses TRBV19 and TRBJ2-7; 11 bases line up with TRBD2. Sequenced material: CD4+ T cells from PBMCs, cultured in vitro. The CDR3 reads CATSGRSYEQYF. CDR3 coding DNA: TGTGCCACTAGCGGGAGGTCCTACGAGCAGTACTTC.